Detailed here is one T cell receptor (beta chain). What it recognizes is unknown. These data originate in a study of OX40 agonist ivuxolimab in advanced cancers. Study-level information: Averaging roughly 60 years in age, with a range of about 23 to 85, the cohort was 65% to 85% male. Three patients showed partial responses: one hepatocellular carcinoma and two cutaneous melanoma cases.

The germline V gene encodes CDR1 LGHNA and CDR2 YSLEER. The V and J ends lost 0 bases and 6 bases respectively, with 6 bases between them. The CDR3 extends over 13 amino acids. Study-level results: More expanded clones were found, on average, in CD8+ than in CD4+ T cells. Circulating CD4+ and CD8+ T cells showed clonal expansion by week 6 at 0.1 to 3.0 mg/kg.

Repertoires were generated with immunoSEQ multiplex PCR, while TCRdb's copy carries only in-frame clones and drops some. The table records about 89,000 clones, 90% to 95% of them present only once. This specimen consisted of CD4+ or CD8+ T cells sorted from blood, obtained in a trial of the OX40 agonist ivuxolimab. The rearrangement joins TRBV4-3 to TRBJ1-5; TRBD1 is a possible D gene (6 bases). This receptor was taken from an adult with an advanced solid tumor such as melanoma, head and neck, liver or kidney cancer. The CDR3 DNA follows: TGCGCCAGCAGCCAAGACAGGGGTCAGCCCCAGCATTTT. Its protein product is CASSQDRGQPQHF.